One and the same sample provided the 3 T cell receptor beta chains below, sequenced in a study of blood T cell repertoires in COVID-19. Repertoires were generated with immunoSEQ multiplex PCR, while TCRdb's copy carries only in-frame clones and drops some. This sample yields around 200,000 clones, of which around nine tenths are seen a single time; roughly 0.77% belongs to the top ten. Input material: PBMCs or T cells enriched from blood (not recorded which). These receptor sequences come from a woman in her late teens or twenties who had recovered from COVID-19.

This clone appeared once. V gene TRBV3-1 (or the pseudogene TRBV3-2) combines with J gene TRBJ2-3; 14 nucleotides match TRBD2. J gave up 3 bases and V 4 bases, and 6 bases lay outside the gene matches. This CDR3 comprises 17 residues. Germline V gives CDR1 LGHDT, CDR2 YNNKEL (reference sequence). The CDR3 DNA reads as TGTGCCAGCAGCCCCCGACTAGCGGGAGGGGTAACAGATACGCAGTATTTT. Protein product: CASSPRLAGGVTDTQYF.

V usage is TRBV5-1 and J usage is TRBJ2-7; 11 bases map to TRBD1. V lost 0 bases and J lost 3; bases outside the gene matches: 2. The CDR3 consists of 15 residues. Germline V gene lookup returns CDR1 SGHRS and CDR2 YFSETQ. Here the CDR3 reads CASSLEGTGGYEQYF. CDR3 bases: TGCGCCAGCAGCTTGGAGGGGACAGGGGGCTACGAGCAGTACTTC.

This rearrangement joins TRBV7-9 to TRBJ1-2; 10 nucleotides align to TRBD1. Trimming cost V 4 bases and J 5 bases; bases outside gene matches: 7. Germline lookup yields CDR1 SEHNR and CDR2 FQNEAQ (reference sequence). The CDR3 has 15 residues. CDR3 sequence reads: CASSSGTGEPYGYTF. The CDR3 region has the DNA TGTGCCAGCAGCTCCGGGACAGGGGAACCTTATGGCTACACCTTC.